This entry lists 27 T cell receptor beta chains sequenced from one sample in a study of blood T cells in healthy people across ages. Primers used in a second PCR of about 7 to 12 cycles were a sample-barcoded 5' primer and a J-beta primer mix. MiXCR, applied by TCRdb to the 5' RACE reads, yields one record per CDR3 protein. This sample has about 640,000 distinct CDR3 sequences, with approximately 59% found just once. Sequencing was performed on blood. Receptor source: a man between 60 and 70 years old in good health.

This clonotype was seen a few times. The chain links TRBV20-1 to TRBJ2-1; 9 bases are a match to TRBD1. Germline assignment: CDR1 DFQATT and CDR2 SNEGSKA (reference sequence). The CDR3 runs 14 residues. With V trimmed by 4 bases and J by 7 bases, 8 bases remained unmatched. The DNA for the CDR3 is TGCAGTGCTACCCGACAGGGGGAAACAAATGAGCAGTTCTTC. It yields the protein CSATRQGETNEQFF.

V and J are TRBV12-3 or TRBV12-4 and TRBJ1-1, with a possible D match to TRBD1 (5 bases). V was cut by 5 bases and J by 1 base, with 11 bases left in between. This CDR3 has 14 residues. DNA of the CDR3: TGTGCCAGCAGTGCTACGACAGCGAACACTGAAGCTTTCTTT. Amino acid sequence: CASSATTANTEAFF.

A single count supports this clonotype. This chain joins TRBV5-1 and TRBJ2-1, with D unresolved. The CDR3 consists of 12 residues. Trimming cost V 0 bases and J 9 bases, with 7 bases left between them. Germline V gene data show CDR1 as SGHRS and CDR2 as YFSETQ. The CDR3 protein is CASSLVVTEQFF. For the CDR3, the DNA is TGCGCCAGCAGCTTGGTAGTGACTGAGCAGTTCTTC.

A word on this clonotype: This may arise from a read error, as a much more abundant clone is one base away. The gene calls are TRBV7-9 and TRBJ2-5; 7 positions agree with TRBD2. CDR1 and CDR2 from the germline V gene are SEHNR and FQNEAQ (reference sequence). This CDR3 is built from 13 residues. The CDR3 nucleotides are TGTGCCGGCAGCTTCTCTAGCGGAGAGACCCAGTACTTC. Translated: CAGSFSSGETQYF.

This rearrangement joins TRBV7-9 to TRBJ2-3; 7 bases align to TRBD2. The CDR3 contains 14 residues. J was trimmed by 7 bases and V by 5 bases; bases with no gene match: 9. Germline V gene sequence: CDR1 SEHNR, CDR2 FQNEAQ (reference sequence). The CDR3 DNA is TGTGCCAGCAGCCCGCTGACGGGACTAAATACGCAGTATTTT. This translates into CASSPLTGLNTQYF.

J is TRBJ2-2 and V is TRBV4-2, with 11 bases fitting TRBD2. V lost 5 bases and J lost 4; bases outside the gene matches: 6. Germline CDR1 LGHNA, CDR2 YNFKEQ. The CDR3 is 16 residues long. The CDR3 nucleotides read TGTGCCAGCAGCTTTCTAGCGGGGGGACCCACCGGGGAGCTGTTTTTT. This codes for CASSFLAGGPTGELFF.

This clonotype was detected a few times. The genes are TRBV5-1 and TRBJ2-5; D is undetermined. V was cut by 5 bases and J by 4 bases, with 12 bases left in between. The germline V gene has CDR1 SGHRS and CDR2 YFSETQ. The CDR3 has 13 residues. CDR3 sequence (DNA): TGCGCCAGCAGTTCGGCTACGGGAGAGACCCAGTACTTC. As protein: CASSSATGETQYF.

J is TRBJ2-7 and V is TRBV15; D call uncertain. Germline CDR1 LNHNV, CDR2 YYDKDF (reference sequence). V was cut by 1 base and J by 2 bases, with 15 bases left in between. This CDR3 spans 16 amino acids. This CDR3 is CATSRGGVRWTYEQYF. The DNA of the CDR3 is TGTGCCACCAGCAGAGGTGGCGTCAGGTGGACCTACGAGCAGTACTTC.

This clonotype was detected only a few times. J is TRBJ1-2 and V is TRBV7-2, with 10 bases aligning to TRBD1. Germline V gene data show CDR1 as SGHTA and CDR2 as FQGNSA. The CDR3 totals 15 residues. Losses at the gene ends were 3 bases for V and 4 bases for J; bases not matched to a gene: 5. CDR3 loop: CASSLGQGIGYGYTF. In DNA form, the CDR3 reads TGTGCCAGCAGCTTGGGACAGGGGATCGGCTATGGCTACACCTTC.

A note on this clonotype: At one of its ends the junction is not consistent with the germline gene, which may arise from a read error. DNA of the CDR3: TGTGCCAGCAACTCACTAGCGGACCGCACAGATGCGCAGTATTTT. Translating gives CASNSLADRTDAQYF. The rearrangement links TRBV28 to TRBJ2-3; 8 bases are a match to TRBD2. CDR1 and CDR2 from the germline V gene are MDHEN and SYDVKM. The length of the CDR3 is 15 residues.

The gene calls are TRBV28 and TRBJ2-1; D is perhaps TRBD1 or TRBD2 (6 bases each). V was cut by 8 bases and J by 0 bases, with 17 bases left in between. In germline, CDR1 is MDHEN, CDR2 SYDVKM. This CDR3 is 16 amino acids long. CDR3 bases: TGTGCCAGCTGGGACGGGGGCACGAGCTCCTACAATGAGCAGTTCTTC. As protein: CASWDGGTSSYNEQFF.

The rearrangement uses TRBV7-7 and TRBJ2-1; 9 bases are shared with TRBD1. This CDR3 region has 16 residues. Trimming took 2 bases from V and 11 from J; bases not matched to a gene: 13. Germline V gene lookup returns CDR1 SSHAT and CDR2 FNYEAQ (reference sequence). This chain's CDR3 is CASSLSPQGALDKQFF. The CDR3 DNA reads TGTGCCAGCAGCTTATCTCCACAGGGGGCCCTCGATAAGCAGTTCTTC.

The CDR3 here is CASSATPSGEVGEQYF. The DNA for the CDR3 is TGTGCCAGCAGCGCTACCCCCAGCGGGGAGGTTGGCGAGCAGTACTTC. The gene calls are TRBV9 and TRBJ2-4; 7 nucleotides agree with TRBD2. The J call may be mistaken, given a closer DNA end match to TRBJ2-7. Per the germline V gene, CDR1 is SGDLS and CDR2 is YYNGEE. CDR3 length equals 16 residues.

This clonotype was seen only a few times. The V and J genes are TRBV2 and TRBJ2-6, with 9 bases that match TRBD1. The CDR3 totals 18 residues. Losses at the gene ends were 2 bases for V and 0 bases for J; bases not matched to a gene: 5. Per germline, CDR1 SNHLY and CDR2 FYNNEI. In nucleotides, the CDR3 is TGTGCCAGCAGTGAATATTGGACAGGGGTCTCTGGGGCCAACGTCCTGACTTTC. Amino acid sequence: CASSEYWTGVSGANVLTF.

This clonotype was seen only a few times. This rearrangement joins TRBV5-4 to TRBJ2-5; D is possibly TRBD2 (5 bases). V was shortened by 5 bases and J by 4 bases, with 12 bases between the two germline ends. This CDR3 spans 13 amino acids. In germline, CDR1 is SGHNT, CDR2 YYREEE (reference sequence). For the CDR3, the DNA is TGTGCCAGCAGATCCGGACTGGGAGAGACCCAGTACTTC. This gives the protein CASRSGLGETQYF.

The gene calls are TRBV12-3 or TRBV12-4 and TRBJ2-3, with D possibly being TRBD1 or TRBD2 (6 bases each). V lost 6 bases and J lost 1, with 14 bases in between. CDR3 length: 15 amino acids. The CDR3 is CASRRGARGTDTQYF. In DNA, the CDR3 is TGTGCCAGCAGGAGGGGGGCTCGAGGCACAGATACGCAGTATTTT.

The sample holds a few counts of this clonotype. The gene calls are TRBV12-3 or TRBV12-4 and TRBJ2-1; 9 nucleotides agree with TRBD2. There are 15 residues in the CDR3. Trimming at V came to 7 bases and at J to 7 bases, leaving 11 bases not matched to a gene. This CDR3 is CASTRSGGYVNEQFF. CDR3 DNA sequence: TGTGCCAGCACCCGTAGCGGGGGTTACGTAAATGAGCAGTTCTTC.

The table lists this clonotype with a few counts. CDR3 nucleotide sequence: TGTGCCAGCAGTGACTCTGGCGGGGGAGGAGATACGCAGTATTTT. The encoded protein is CASSDSGGGGDTQYF. V usage is TRBV6-4 and J usage is TRBJ2-3; 7 positions agree with TRBD2. Germline CDR1 reads MRHNA; CDR2 reads SNTAGT. Unmatched junction bases numbered 5, after V lost 0 bases and J lost 5 bases. The CDR3 spans 15 residues.

On this clonotype: This may be a read error, as it is one base from a much larger clone. J is TRBJ1-2 and V is TRBV20-1; TRBD1 is a possible D gene (6 bases). The CDR3 is 14 residues long. Per germline, CDR1 DFQATT and CDR2 SNEGSKA (reference sequence). The V gene lost 3 bases and the J gene lost 2 bases, with 13 bases spanning the gap. The CDR3 loop reads CSARRQVVNYGYTF. Here the CDR3 DNA reads TGCAGTGCTAGGAGACAGGTGGTAAACTATGGCTACACCTTC.

The J gene is TRBJ2-1, the V gene TRBV6-2 or TRBV6-3, with 10 bases lining up with TRBD2. The CDR3 is made up of 17 amino acids. J was trimmed by 9 bases and V by 2 bases; bases with no gene match: 13. Germline loops: CDR1 MNHEY, CDR2 SVGEGT. CDR3 residues: CASSYPSDLAGESEQFF. The CDR3 region has the DNA TGTGCCAGCAGTTACCCGTCCGATCTAGCGGGGGAATCTGAGCAGTTCTTC.

The J gene is TRBJ1-5, the V gene TRBV20-1; TRBD1 is a possible D gene (5 bases). Germline V gene data show CDR1 as DFQATT and CDR2 as SNEGSKA (reference sequence). Trimming took 6 bases from V and 0 from J, leaving 12 bases between them. The CDR3 has 14 residues. The chain's CDR3 is CSAEPGHSNQPQHF. The CDR3, as DNA: TGCAGTGCCGAGCCGGGGCATAGCAATCAGCCCCAGCATTTT.

The V and J genes are TRBV28 and TRBJ2-7; TRBD1 matches at 7 bases. The CDR3 loop spans 13 amino acids. V lost 7 bases and J lost 1; bases outside the gene matches: 4. Germline V gene sequence: CDR1 MDHEN, CDR2 SYDVKM. CDR3 amino acids: CASKGTVSYEQYF. The CDR3 DNA is TGTGCCAGCAAGGGGACAGTTTCCTACGAGCAGTACTTC.

The chain couples TRBV20-1 to TRBJ2-7; D might be TRBD1 or TRBD2, each matching 5 bases. The CDR3 length is 14 residues. The germline V gene encodes CDR1 DFQATT and CDR2 SNEGSKA (reference sequence). Trimming removed 5 bases from V and 2 bases from J, with 16 bases in between. The CDR3 protein is CSAQYGAATYEQYF. In DNA, the CDR3 is TGCAGTGCTCAGTACGGGGCCGCTACCTACGAGCAGTACTTC.

About this clonotype: A read error may produce the germline difference seen at one junction end. The chain combines TRBV28 with TRBJ1-6; D may be TRBD1 (5 bases). Germline values: CDR1 MDHEN, CDR2 SYDVKM. The CDR3 length is 15 residues. CDR3 DNA sequence: TGTGCCAGCAGTAGTCCGGGACTCCTTAATGCACCCCTCCACTTT. This gives the protein CASSSPGLLNAPLHF.

This clonotype has a handful of counts. V and J are TRBV28 and TRBJ2-1; possibly TRBD2 for D (7 bases). CDR3 size: 13 residues. V was trimmed by 6 bases and J by 9 bases, leaving 15 bases between them. Per germline, CDR1 MDHEN and CDR2 SYDVKM. This CDR3 reads CASSWGGMVEQFF. The CDR3 DNA is TGTGCCAGCAGCTGGGGGGGCATGGTTGAGCAGTTCTTC.

The chain has TRBV15 and TRBJ1-2; the D gene is possibly TRBD1 (6 bases). V gave up 0 bases and J gave up 4 bases, with 12 bases separating them. The germline V gene has CDR1 LNHNV and CDR2 YYDKDF (reference sequence). CDR3 length equals 15 residues. The CDR3 protein is CATSRDKGETYGYTF. DNA of the CDR3: TGTGCCACCAGCAGAGATAAGGGGGAAACCTATGGCTACACCTTC.

The chain combines TRBV29-1 with TRBJ2-3; D might be TRBD1 (5 bases). The CDR3 has 13 residues. Trimming stripped 5 bases from V and 1 base from J, with 10 bases between. Germline loops: CDR1 SQVTM, CDR2 ANQGSEA. This CDR3 is CSVTDTGTDTQYF. CDR3 DNA sequence: TGCAGCGTTACGGACACAGGCACAGATACGCAGTATTTT.